This T cell receptor beta chain was captured in a study of blood T cell repertoires in COVID-19. Study at large: Donors in the United States, Italy and Spain gave samples during acute or convalescent COVID-19.

Some clones are missing from TCRdb's copy, which holds only in-frame ones; the method was immunoSEQ multiplex PCR. The table has hundreds of thousands of clones, around 90% seen once. What was sequenced was peripheral blood. The sequence was collected from a woman between 45 and 60 years old who had recovered from COVID-19.

This chain's CDR3 is CASSSPHYGYTF. For the CDR3, the DNA is TGTGCCAGCAGCAGCCCCCATTATGGCTACACCTTC. The chain combines TRBV7-2 with TRBJ1-2; unclear D gene. Trimming removed 5 bases at V and 5 bases at J, with 9 bases between. The CDR3 runs to 12 residues. Germline V lookup: CDR1 SGHTA, CDR2 FQGNSA.